The 8 T cell receptor beta chains listed next were all sequenced from one sample in a study of blood T cell repertoires in COVID-19. Generated by immunoSEQ multiplex PCR, the TCRdb table keeps only in-frame clones and is missing some. The table includes about 270,000 clones, 91% detected once. What was sequenced was PBMCs or T cells enriched from blood (not recorded which). These receptors all come from a man aged 40-49 years who had been exposed to COVID-19.

This chain uses TRBV5-1 with TRBJ2-3; TRBD2 might be the D (5 bases). This CDR3 spans 14 amino acids. Per germline, CDR1 SGHRS and CDR2 YFSETQ. V shed 6 bases and J shed 4 bases, with 15 bases lying between them. The DNA of the CDR3 is TGCGCCAGCAAGGGAGTGGTCAGCGCAGATACGCAGTATTTT. Residues: CASKGVVSADTQYF. The full variable domain, completed using reference TRBV5-1 and TRBJ2-3, is KAGVTQTPRYLIKTRGQQVTLSCSPISGHRSVSWYQQTPGQGLQFLFEYFSETQRNKGNFPGRFSGRQFSNSRSEMNVSTLELGDSALYLCASKGVVSADTQYFGPGTRLTVL.

CDR3 protein: CATRLDSSYEQYF. DNA of the CDR3: TGTGCCACCAGACTGGACAGCTCCTACGAGCAGTACTTC. The chain employs TRBV15 and TRBJ2-7, with a tentative D call TRBD1 (6 bases). The CDR3 is 13 residues long. Germline CDR1 reads LNHNV; CDR2 reads YYDKDF (reference sequence). V lost 6 bases, J lost 0 bases, and 9 bases lay in between.

The CDR3 DNA reads TGTGCCAGCTCACCAGATGGACAGGGGTTGACTAATGAAAAACTGTTTTTT. It codes for CASSPDGQGLTNEKLFF. This chain connects TRBV18 to TRBJ1-4; 9 bases are shared with TRBD1. With V trimmed by 2 bases and J by 2 bases, 6 bases remained unmatched. Germline CDR1 reads KGHSH; CDR2 reads LQKENI. This CDR3 is 17 amino acids long. The full variable domain, completed using reference TRBV18 and TRBJ1-4, is NAGVMQNPRHLVRRRGQEARLRCSPMKGHSHVYWYRQLPEEGLKFMVYLQKENIIDESGMPKERFSAEFPKEGPSILRIQQVVRGDSAAYFCASSPDGQGLTNEKLFFGSGTQLSVL.

This clone was picked up one time. The chain has TRBV9 and TRBJ2-1; D is unclear. This CDR3 contains 13 residues. Germline-derived CDR1 and CDR2 are SGDLS and YYNGEE. Trimming stripped 0 bases from V and 4 bases from J, with 5 bases between. The CDR3 nucleotides are TGTGCCAGCAGCGTAGGTTCGTACAATGAGCAGTTCTTC. This codes for CASSVGSYNEQFF.

The chain has TRBV1 and TRBJ2-5; the table's TRBD2 call for D was not verified on the DNA. TRBV1 is listed as a pseudogene. The CDR3 spans 16 residues. The CDR3 sequence is CTSSQVELAGDETQYF. CDR3 coding DNA: TGCACCAGCAGCCAAGTCGAACTAGCGGGAGATGAGACCCAGTACTTC.

The chain recombines TRBV7-6 with TRBJ2-1; tentative D call: TRBD2 (6 bases). Germline loops: CDR1 SGHVS, CDR2 FNYEAQ. The CDR3 has 15 amino acids. Between the trimmed V and J ends, which lost 0 bases and 3 bases, there was a span of 9 bases. CDR3 coding DNA: TGTGCCAGCAGCTTAGCACAGGACTACTACAATGAGCAGTTCTTC. It codes for CASSLAQDYYNEQFF.

The V and J genes are TRBV5-5 and TRBJ2-7; D gene unclear. V lost 4 bases and J 10 bases, leaving 15 bases between the germline ends. Germline V gene lookup returns CDR1 SGHKS and CDR2 YYEKEE (reference sequence). The CDR3 contains 12 residues. The CDR3 DNA sequence: TGTGCCAGCAGCAGAGGAGACCGTAGTCAGTACTTC. This gives the protein CASSRGDRSQYF.

The chain combines TRBV9 with TRBJ2-2; 11 positions agree with TRBD1. The CDR3 length is 16 residues. The V and J ends lost 4 bases and 4 bases, in that order; junction bases with no gene match: 6. Germline V lookup: CDR1 SGDLS, CDR2 YYNGEE. CDR3: CASSLGTGGSTGELFF. CDR3 nucleotides: TGTGCCAGCAGCCTTGGGACAGGGGGAAGCACCGGGGAGCTGTTTTTT.